These 26 T cell receptor beta chains were sequenced from one sample in a study of T cell clonality in common variable immunodeficiency. The table came from immunoSEQ multiplex PCR; TCRdb's copy has only in-frame clones and leaves some out. This sample has some 30,000 clones, each found more than once. The sequenced sample was peripheral blood mononuclear cells. The receptors were sampled from a person aged 18 to 70 in good health.

This clone was detected only a few times. The CDR3 end lies 3 residues beyond the end of the read and is filled in from the germline J gene. This sequence joins TRBV2 and TRBJ2-3; 9 nucleotides match TRBD2. Germline values: CDR1 SNHLY, CDR2 FYNNEI. This CDR3 region has 14 residues. The covered CDR3 bases are TGTGCCAGCAGACCCTTGACTAGCGGCGAGACG. Protein: CASRPLTSGET. The full CDR3 protein is CASRPLTSGETQYF.

Points on this clone: The read ends 3 residues shy of where the CDR3 ends; the end is completed using the germline J gene. The genes are TRBV7-9 and TRBJ2-3; TRBD2 is a possible D gene (5 bases). Trimming stripped 5 bases from V and 2 bases from J, with 14 bases between. The CDR3 spans 15 residues. Germline CDR1 and CDR2: SEHNR and FQNEAQ (reference sequence). CDR3 protein: CASSPRRTLTDTQYF. Partial CDR3 DNA: TGTGCCAGCAGCCCAAGGCGGACTCTCACAGATACG.

This clone was seen only a few times. The CDR3 bases that were read are TGTGCCAGCAGTGTACACCCGAACACTGAA. Protein: CASSVHPNTE. In full, the CDR3 is CASSVHPNTEAFF. The chain joins TRBV2 to TRBJ1-1; no reliable D call. Read coverage stops 3 residues before the CDR3 terminus; the germline J gene supplies the remainder. Trimming took off 4 bases at V and 1 base at J, with 7 bases between the two ends. Germline CDR1 reads SNHLY; CDR2 reads FYNNEI. This CDR3 region has 13 residues.

In this sample, this clone turned up a few times. The CDR3 is cut off 3 residues early in the read; its end comes from the germline J gene. V and J are TRBV30 and TRBJ1-4, with 10 bases that match TRBD1. CDR3 size: 15 residues. Germline V gene lookup returns CDR1 GTSNPN and CDR2 SVGIG (reference sequence). This CDR3 reads CAWRIRDRGYSPLFF. The CDR3 bases that were read are TGTGCCTGGAGGATCCGGGACAGGGGATATTCACCA.

Of note for this clone: This sequence may be a read error, since a much larger clone differs from it by one base. The missing CDR3 end, 3 residues past where the read stops, is filled in from the germline J gene. The V call is TRBV6-2 or TRBV6-3, the J call TRBJ2-3; 8 bases match TRBD1. This CDR3 has 13 amino acids. Germline-derived CDR1 and CDR2 are MNHEY and SVGEGT. The covered CDR3 bases are TGTGCCAGCAGTGGGACAGGAAATCAGCCG. It yields the protein CASSGTGNQP. The entire CDR3 sequence reads CASSGTGNQPQYF.

The sample holds many counts of this clone. The CDR3 end is not reached by the read, which stops 3 residues before it; the germline J gene fills it in. This chain links TRBV18 with TRBJ1-2, with TRBD1 matching 8 bases. The J segment lost 6 bases and the V segment lost 2 bases, leaving 2 bases of the junction unmatched. This CDR3 has 13 residues. Germline CDR1 reads KGHSH; CDR2 reads LQKENI. CDR3 sequence: CASSPETGDGYTF. CDR3 DNA (partial): TGTGCCAGCTCACCAGAGACAGGGGATGGC. The entire variable domain, with the rest obtained from reference TRBV18 and TRBJ1-2, is as follows: NAGVMQNPRHLVRRRGQEARLRCSPMKGHSHVYWYRQLPEEGLKFMVYLQKENIIDESGMPKERFSAEFPKEGPSILRIQQVVRGDSAAYFCASSPETGDGYTFGSGTRLTVV.

Ten or more counts support this clone. Coverage ceases 3 residues before the CDR3 finishes, and the germline J gene fills in the end. The chain has TRBV7-8 and TRBJ2-1; 7 positions match TRBD2. The V segment lost 6 bases and the J segment 0 bases; nucleotides outside the gene matches: 5. The CDR3 is 15 amino acids. In germline, CDR1 is SGHVS, CDR2 FQNEAQ. CDR3 DNA (partial): TGTGCCAGCAGAGTGAGCGGGGTCTCCTACAATGAG. Residues: CASRVSGVSYNE. The CDR3, in full, reads CASRVSGVSYNEQFF. The full variable domain, with the rest looked up from reference TRBV7-8 and TRBJ2-1, is GAGVSQSPRYKVAKRGQDVALRCDPISGHVSLFWYQQALGQGPEFLTYFQNEAQLDKSGLPSDRFFAERPEGSVSTLKIQRTQQEDSAVYLCASRVSGVSYNEQFFGPGTRLTVL.

Many counts were recorded for this clone. The sequenced fragment ends 3 residues before the CDR3 boundary, so the rest is inferred from the germline J gene. V usage is TRBV4-2 and J usage is TRBJ2-3; the match to TRBD1 covers 10 bases. Looked up from germline, CDR1 is LGHNA and CDR2 is YNFKEQ. The CDR3 has 18 residues. The ends lost 4 bases at V and 6 bases at J; junction bases unmatched: 16. Partial CDR3 DNA: TGTGCCAGCAGCCCACCCCCGGGACAGGGGAGCTTTGTGGATACG. This translates into CASSPPPGQGSFVDT. The whole CDR3 protein reads CASSPPPGQGSFVDTQYF.

This clone was observed a few times. The sequenced fragment ends 3 residues before the CDR3 boundary, so the rest is inferred from the germline J gene. The sample carries other DNA sequences with the same CDR3. This chain connects TRBV5-1 to TRBJ1-3; 12 bases agree with TRBD1. The CDR3 has 18 residues. J gave up 2 bases and V 4 bases, and 10 bases lay outside the gene matches. Germline CDR1 is SGHRS and CDR2 is YFSETQ. The CDR3 reads CASSQYRDRGPTGNTIYF. The sequenced part of the CDR3 DNA is TGCGCCAGCAGCCAGTACCGGGACAGGGGGCCTACTGGAAACACC.

This clone was found many times. From the germline J gene comes the end of the CDR3, since the read stops 3 residues before it. The rearrangement uses TRBV2 and TRBJ2-2, with 12 bases aligning to TRBD2. V shed 5 bases, J shed 7 bases, and the junction held 5 bases outside the gene matches. The V gene's germline CDR1 is SNHLY and CDR2 FYNNEI. CDR3 length: 15 amino acids. The sequenced part of the CDR3 DNA is TGTGCCAGCAGTATCCGGACTAGCGGGGACGGGGAG. This translates into CASSIRTSGDGE. In full, the CDR3 reads CASSIRTSGDGELFF. Looking up the rest from reference TRBV2 and TRBJ2-2 gives the full variable domain: EPEVTQTPSHQVTQMGQEVILRCVPISNHLYFYWYRQILGQKVEFLVSFYNNEISEKSEIFDDQFSVERPDGSNFTLKIRSTKLEDSAMYFCASSIRTSGDGELFFGEGSRLTVL.

This clone was found many times. The CDR3 end falls 3 residues outside the read, so it is completed with the germline J gene. The rearrangement joins TRBV30 to TRBJ1-2; 10 bases align to TRBD1. V trimming: 1 base; J trimming: 2 bases; junction bases outside the gene matches: 1. Germline loops: CDR1 GTSNPN, CDR2 SVGIG (reference sequence). The CDR3 covers 14 residues. CDR3 DNA (partial): TGTGCCTGGAGTGGGGACAGGGGAAACTATGGC. Translating it yields CAWSGDRGNYG. The entire CDR3 reads CAWSGDRGNYGYTF.

This clone was detected ten times or more. The read finishes 3 residues shy of the CDR3 end, and the germline J gene is used to complete it. The gene calls are TRBV18 and TRBJ1-3; D is uncertain. The CDR3 is made up of 14 amino acids. Germline-derived CDR1 and CDR2 are KGHSH and LQKENI. Trimming took off 2 bases at V and 2 bases at J, with 7 bases between the two ends. CDR3 residues: CASSPSGPGNTIYF. The part of the CDR3 DNA that was read is TGTGCCAGCTCACCAAGCGGACCTGGAAACACC.

Ten or more counts support this clone. The read comes to an end 3 residues before the CDR3 does, leaving the germline J gene to fill in the end. This chain uses TRBV7-3 with TRBJ2-2, with no clear D. V was shortened by 5 bases and J by 2 bases, with 3 bases between the two germline ends. In germline, CDR1 is SGHTA, CDR2 FQGTGA. The CDR3 is made up of 12 amino acids. The sequenced CDR3 bases are TGTGCCAGCAGCCCTAACACCGGGGAG. This sequence encodes CASSPNTGE. The complete CDR3 reads CASSPNTGELFF.

This clone was seen many times. The observed sequence ends 3 residues before the CDR3 terminus, with the missing tail filled in from the germline J gene. The chain is built from TRBV5-1 and TRBJ1-4, with D tentatively TRBD1 (6 bases). The length of the CDR3 is 15 residues. In germline, CDR1 is SGHRS, CDR2 YFSETQ. Trimming took off 2 bases at V and 5 bases at J, with 13 bases between the two ends. CDR3 in amino acids: CASSFGQLMNEKLFF. CDR3 bases read: TGCGCCAGCAGCTTTGGACAGCTGATGAATGAAAAA.

This clone has a count of ten or more. Read data end 3 residues before the CDR3 end; the end is taken from the germline J gene. V and J are TRBV19 and TRBJ2-3; perhaps TRBD2 as D (5 bases). Germline values: CDR1 LNHDA, CDR2 SQIVND (reference sequence). CDR3 length: 14 amino acids. Trimming removed 4 bases at V and 8 bases at J, with 16 bases between. CDR3 in amino acids: CASSSKRLLGTQYF. The part of the CDR3 DNA that was read is TGTGCCAGTAGTAGCAAGCGGCTCCTGGGTACG.

In this sample, this clone turned up many times. The read falls 3 residues short of the CDR3 end, and the missing part is taken from the germline J gene. The chain uses TRBV5-1 and TRBJ2-1; maybe TRBD1 (7 bases). There are 14 residues in the CDR3. Germline-derived CDR1 and CDR2 are SGHRS and YFSETQ. The V end was cut by 9 bases, the J end by 2 bases, with 15 bases between. The CDR3: CATGQGGPYNEQFF. The part of the CDR3 DNA that was read is TGCGCCACCGGCCAGGGGGGACCCTACAATGAG. The variable domain in full, with the rest retrieved from reference TRBV5-1 and TRBJ2-1, is KAGVTQTPRYLIKTRGQQVTLSCSPISGHRSVSWYQQTPGQGLQFLFEYFSETQRNKGNFPGRFSGRQFSNSRSEMNVSTLELGDSALYLCATGQGGPYNEQFFGPGTRLTVL.

At least ten counts were recorded for this clone. The sequenced fragment ends 3 residues before the CDR3 boundary, so the rest is inferred from the germline J gene. The chain combines TRBV12-3 or TRBV12-4 with TRBJ2-1; TRBD2 matches 7 bases. The length of the CDR3 is 14 residues. Trimming at V came to 4 bases and at J to 6 bases, leaving 6 bases not matched to a gene. CDR3 bases read: TGTGCCAGCAGTTACGGGACTACTCTCAATGAG. It specifies CASSYGTTLNE. The whole CDR3 protein is CASSYGTTLNEQFF.

Concerning this clone itself: The read is 3 residues too short to cover the CDR3 end, so that end is filled in from the germline J gene. The gene calls are TRBV18 and TRBJ2-2, with 9 bases fitting TRBD1. V dropped 1 base and J dropped 3; count of bases not matched to a gene: 0. The CDR3 contains 15 residues. Per the germline V gene, CDR1 is KGHSH and CDR2 is LQKENI. The part of the CDR3 DNA that was read is TGTGCCAGCTCACCACGACAGGGGGACACCGGGGAG. This codes for CASSPRQGDTGE. The CDR3 reads in full as CASSPRQGDTGELFF.

For this clone: The read ends 3 residues early relative to the CDR3; the germline J gene fills the gap. V is TRBV7-2 and J is TRBJ1-2; 7 positions match TRBD1. This CDR3 is 14 amino acids long. CDR1 SGHTA and CDR2 FQGNSA come from the germline V gene. The CDR3: CASSFPPDRRGYTF. The part of the CDR3 DNA that was read is TGTGCCAGCAGCTTTCCGCCGGACAGGCGGGGC.

This clone turned up a few times. The CDR3 end is not reached by the read, which stops 3 residues before it; the germline J gene fills it in. The V gene is TRBV2, the J gene TRBJ2-3; 15 bases are a match to TRBD2. This CDR3 comprises 14 residues. Germline V CDR1 and CDR2: SNHLY, FYNNEI. After removal of 6 bases from V and 5 bases from J, the junction contained 0 bases not matched to a gene. The CDR3 protein is CASRGLAGGDTQYF. Incomplete CDR3 DNA: TGTGCCAGCAGGGGACTAGCGGGAGGAGATACG.

For this clone: Read sequence stops 3 residues before the CDR3 end, and the germline J gene provides the missing end. V is TRBV18 and J is TRBJ2-3; D is undetermined. Germline-derived CDR1 and CDR2 are KGHSH and LQKENI. The CDR3 contains 16 residues. The CDR3 sequence: CASSPNPASVQETQYF. CDR3 DNA (partial): TGTGCCAGCTCACCTAACCCGGCCAGCGTACAAGAGACG.

For this clone: The read stops 3 residues short of the end of the CDR3; the missing end is completed from the germline J gene. This chain uses TRBV7-8 with TRBJ2-2, with 14 bases identical to TRBD2. There are 18 residues in the CDR3. Germline CDR1 is SGHVS and CDR2 is FQNEAQ. With 2 bases clipped from V and 4 bases from J, the junction kept 6 bases outside the gene matches. The CDR3 loop is CASSLHGTSGSSTGELFF. CDR3 DNA (partial): TGTGCCAGCAGCTTACATGGGACTAGCGGGAGTAGCACCGGGGAG.

Many counts were recorded for this clone. The read ends 3 residues early relative to the CDR3; the germline J gene fills the gap. V gene TRBV11-3 combines with J gene TRBJ2-2, with 7 nucleotides matching TRBD2. Germline V CDR1 and CDR2: SGHNT, YENEEA. V was pared by 2 bases and J by 6 bases, with 6 bases of the junction left unmatched. The CDR3 has 15 residues. The CDR3 DNA, read in part, is TGTGCCAGCAGCTTATTGTGGAGCGGGGCCGGGGAG. It encodes CASSLLWSGAGE. The CDR3 as a whole reads CASSLLWSGAGELFF.

This clone appeared many times. The sequence runs out 3 residues before the end of the CDR3; the remainder is reconstructed from the germline J gene. V is TRBV7-8 and J is TRBJ2-7; 8 nucleotides match TRBD2. The junction had 5 bases not matched to a gene; V was cut back by 3 bases and J by 4 bases. Germline CDR1 and CDR2: SGHVS and FQNEAQ. This CDR3 is built from 14 residues. The CDR3 here is CASSFLAGQYEQYF. The CDR3 DNA, read in part, is TGTGCCAGCAGCTTTTTAGCGGGGCAATACGAG.

This clone came up many times. Partial CDR3 DNA: TGCAGTGCTGCCGGACTAGCGGGAGGGTTGAATGAG. Protein product: CSAAGLAGGLNE. The full CDR3 protein is CSAAGLAGGLNEQFF. The rearrangement links TRBV20-1 to TRBJ2-1; 15 nucleotides match TRBD2. The observed sequence ends 3 residues before the CDR3 terminus, with the missing tail filled in from the germline J gene. Germline-derived CDR1 and CDR2 are DFQATT and SNEGSKA (reference sequence). The CDR3 sequence is 15 residues long. With V trimmed by 5 bases and J by 7 bases, 6 bases remained unmatched.

This clone was recorded a few times. This may be a read error: a much more frequent sequence differs by one nucleotide. The read is 3 residues too short to cover the CDR3 end, so that end is filled in from the germline J gene. The chain carries TRBV7-3 and TRBJ2-5; 7 nucleotides align to TRBD1. This CDR3 has 15 residues. The germline V gene has CDR1 SGHTA and CDR2 FQGTGA. The covered CDR3 bases are TGTGCCAGCAGCTTATCTAGAGGGGGCCTAGATACC. Residues: CASSLSRGGLDT. The CDR3, in full, reads CASSLSRGGLDTQYF.